Following are 22 T cell receptor beta chains from one sample sequenced in a study of tissue T cells after allogeneic stem cell transplantation. Data came from immunoSEQ multiplex PCR; TCRdb stores just in-frame clones and leaves some out. The sample has approximately 20,000 clones, roughly three quarters seen once. Source material: blood. These receptors all come from a female BALB/c mouse in good health. The MHC haplotype recorded for the strain is H2-d.

To note about this clone: The germline and genes are mouse ones. The observed sequence ends 1 residue before the CDR3 terminus, with the missing tail filled in from the germline J gene. J is TRBJ1-1 and V is TRBV13-2; the D is unclear. Trimming cost V 3 bases and J 4 bases, with 10 bases left between them. CDR1 and CDR2 from the germline V gene are NNHNN and SYGAGS (reference sequence). The CDR3 runs 13 residues. The CDR3: CASGGAWGTEVFF. The sequenced part of the CDR3 DNA is TGTGCCAGCGGTGGTGCGTGGGGCACAGAAGTCTTC.

Turning to this clone: Gene names denote mouse genes. The DNA ends 1 residue before the CDR3 does, and the rest of the CDR3 is filled in from the germline J gene. This sequence joins TRBV3 and TRBJ2-5, with 10 nucleotides matching TRBD1. Trimming removed 3 bases from V and 2 bases from J; junction bases left unmatched: 2. Per germline, CDR1 SNHLY and CDR2 FYNGKV (reference sequence). The CDR3 is made up of 15 amino acids. The DNA read from the CDR3 is TGTGCCAGCAGCTTCGACAGGGGGCCCCAAGACACCCAGTAC. It yields the protein CASSFDRGPQDTQY. From start to end, the CDR3 is CASSFDRGPQDTQYF. The full variable domain, rest sourced from reference TRBV3 and TRBJ2-5, is GPKVLQIPSHQIIDMGQMVTLNCDPVSNHLYFYWYKQILGQQMEFLVNFYNGKVMEKSKLFKDQFSVERPDGSYFTLKIQPTALEDSAVYFCASSFDRGPQDTQYFGPGTRLLVL.

This clone was seen more than once but under ten times. Here the gene names and germline are mouse. The CDR3 end falls 1 residue outside the read, so it is completed with the germline J gene. The chain is built from TRBV3 and TRBJ2-1; TRBD1 might be the D (6 bases). Germline CDR1 and CDR2: SNHLY and FYNGKV (reference sequence). The CDR3 contains 15 residues. The germline V and J ends were trimmed by 5 bases and 5 bases, with 16 bases remaining between them. The CDR3: CASSPRTDLNAEQFF. The sequenced part of the CDR3 DNA is TGTGCCAGCAGCCCCCGGACAGACCTCAATGCTGAGCAGTTC. Based on the CDR3 plus reference TRBV3 and TRBJ2-1, the full variable domain is GPKVLQIPSHQIIDMGQMVTLNCDPVSNHLYFYWYKQILGQQMEFLVNFYNGKVMEKSKLFKDQFSVERPDGSYFTLKIQPTALEDSAVYFCASSPRTDLNAEQFFGPGTRLTVL.

This clone turned up a few times. Germline and genes here are mouse. The read stops 1 residue short of the end of the CDR3; the missing end is completed from the germline J gene. This chain connects TRBV13-2 to TRBJ2-7; 8 positions match TRBD2. V lost 3 bases to trimming and J lost 7 bases; unmatched junction nucleotides: 12. Germline values: CDR1 NNHNN, CDR2 SYGAGS (reference sequence). The CDR3 sequence is 15 residues long. The sequenced CDR3 bases are TGTGCCAGCGGTGGCCCGGTTCGGGGGGGCTGGGAACAGTAC. Its translation: CASGGPVRGGWEQY. The entire CDR3 protein is CASGGPVRGGWEQYF.

A note on this clone: Each gene name is a mouse one. The sequenced fragment ends 1 residue before the CDR3 boundary, so the rest is inferred from the germline J gene. The chain combines TRBV13-2 with TRBJ2-5, with 10 bases matching TRBD2. This CDR3 has 15 residues. V lost 2 bases, J lost 5 bases, and 5 bases stayed unmatched. Germline lookup yields CDR1 NNHNN and CDR2 SYGAGS (reference sequence). CDR3 in amino acids: CASGDLGGRGDTQYF. The CDR3 bases that were read are TGTGCCAGCGGTGACCTGGGGGGGCGCGGAGACACCCAGTAC.

Points on this clone: Genes here carry mouse names. The CDR3 is cut off 1 residue early in the read; its end comes from the germline J gene. The chain links TRBV20 to TRBJ1-2, with a possible D match to TRBD1 (5 bases). The CDR3 sequence is 13 residues long. Germline V gene lookup returns CDR1 GFQATS and CDR2 STVNSAI. The V and J ends lost 0 bases and 1 base respectively, with 6 bases between them. CDR3 DNA, as far as it was read: TGTGGTGCTAGGGACCAGGGAAACTCCGACTACACC. Protein: CGARDQGNSDYT. The entire CDR3 protein is CGARDQGNSDYTF.

About this clone: The gene names given are mouse names. The read finishes 1 residue shy of the CDR3 end, and the germline J gene is used to complete it. V usage is TRBV24 and J usage is TRBJ2-7; TRBD1 matches at 9 bases. Germline V gene sequence: CDR1 KGHTA, CDR2 FRNEEI. The CDR3 covers 16 residues. V dropped 0 bases and J dropped 4; count of bases not matched to a gene: 7. The CDR3 sequence: CASSLYSRDREYEQYF. The part of the CDR3 DNA that was read is TGTGCCAGCAGTCTGTATTCCCGGGACAGGGAATATGAACAGTAC.

Comment on this clone: All gene names here are mouse names. The CDR3 extends 1 residue past the end of the read, so its final part is completed from the germline J gene. The chain combines TRBV31 with TRBJ2-3; D gene uncertain. From germline, CDR1 is GKSSPN and CDR2 SITVG. With 1 base removed from V and 1 base from J, the gap between germline ends came to 6 bases. This CDR3 comprises 13 residues. The DNA read from the CDR3 is TGTGCCTGGAGTCACCGGGGTGCAGAAACGCTGTAT. Residues: CAWSHRGAETLY. The entire CDR3 is CAWSHRGAETLYF. Filled out from reference TRBV31 and TRBJ2-3, the complete variable domain reads AQTIHQWPVAEIKAVGSPLSLGCTIKGKSSPNLYWYWQATGGTLQQLFYSITVGQVESVVQLNLSASRPKDDQFILSTEKLLLSHSGFYLCAWSHRGAETLYFGSGTRLTVL.

Comment on this clone: Mouse names are used for the genes. The read ends 1 residue early relative to the CDR3; the germline J gene fills the gap. The gene calls are TRBV22 and TRBJ1-2; the table assigns TRBD1, which was not confirmed against the DNA. TRBV22 is recorded as a pseudogene. This CDR3 contains 14 residues. The CDR3 DNA, read in part, is TGTGCCAGCAGTTCCGGGACAACAAACTCCGACTACACC. This codes for CASSSGTTNSDYT. The whole CDR3 sequence is CASSSGTTNSDYTF.

As concerns this clone: The germline and genes are mouse ones. The CDR3 end falls 1 residue outside the read, so it is completed with the germline J gene. The chain links TRBV31 to TRBJ2-2; D may correspond to TRBD1 or TRBD2 (5 bases each). Germline CDR1 reads GKSSPN; CDR2 reads SITVG. V lost 0 bases to trimming and J lost 3 bases, with 8 bases between them. CDR3 length: 14 residues. The covered CDR3 bases are TGTGCCTGGAGTCTACCGGGGGACACCGGGCAGCTCTAC. Its translation: CAWSLPGDTGQLY. The whole CDR3 region reads CAWSLPGDTGQLYF.

Concerning this clone itself: Genes and germline are mouse. Read coverage stops 1 residue before the CDR3 terminus; the germline J gene supplies the remainder. V usage is TRBV13-2 and J usage is TRBJ1-6; D is ambiguous. TRBJ1-6 is filed as an ORF, its function uncertain. Trimming stripped 0 bases from V and 7 bases from J, with 2 bases between. The CDR3 totals 12 residues. Germline loops: CDR1 NNHNN, CDR2 SYGAGS (reference sequence). The CDR3 spells CASGDENSPLYF. The CDR3 bases that were read are TGTGCCAGCGGTGATGAAAATTCGCCCCTCTAC.

On this clone: Germline and genes: mouse. The read falls 1 residue short of the CDR3 end, and the missing part is taken from the germline J gene. Other nucleotide sequences from this sample produce the same CDR3. The V gene is TRBV13-2, the J gene TRBJ2-5, with D unclear. Germline loops: CDR1 NNHNN, CDR2 SYGAGS (reference sequence). There are 14 residues in the CDR3. Trimming took 0 bases from V and 2 from J, leaving 7 bases between them. The CDR3 DNA, read in part, is TGTGCCAGCGGTGATGGAGGGAGCCAAGACACCCAGTAC. This sequence encodes CASGDGGSQDTQY. The CDR3, in full, reads CASGDGGSQDTQYF.

This clone occurred a few times. All gene names here are mouse names. The CDR3 is cut off 1 residue early in the read; its end comes from the germline J gene. The chain joins TRBV13-2 to TRBJ1-3, with TRBD1 matching over 7 bases. The trim removed 1 base at V and 3 bases at J, leaving 1 base unmatched. The CDR3 has 14 residues. Germline V gene data show CDR1 as NNHNN and CDR2 as SYGAGS (reference sequence). The covered CDR3 bases are TGTGCCAGCGGTGATACAGGGGTTGGAAATACGCTCTAT. Its translation: CASGDTGVGNTLY. The full CDR3 is CASGDTGVGNTLYF.

As for this clone: Here the gene names and germline are mouse. The read halts 1 residue ahead of the CDR3 end, with the missing end drawn from the germline J gene. The V gene is TRBV5, the J gene TRBJ2-5; 10 nucleotides align to TRBD1. The CDR3 consists of 16 residues. Germline V gene lookup returns CDR1 LGHNA and CDR2 YNLKQL (reference sequence). J gave up 5 bases and V 0 bases, and 5 bases lay outside the gene matches. The sequenced CDR3 bases are TGTGCCAGCAGCCAAGATAAAGGACAGGGGGGAGACACCCAGTAC. The encoded protein is CASSQDKGQGGDTQY. The complete CDR3 protein is CASSQDKGQGGDTQYF.

This clone was seen more than once but under ten times. Genes here carry mouse names. The read halts 1 residue ahead of the CDR3 end, with the missing end drawn from the germline J gene. The V call is TRBV19, the J call TRBJ2-7, with TRBD2 matching 9 bases. The CDR3 runs 13 residues. CDR1 is FNHDT and CDR2 is SITEND in the germline V gene (reference sequence). The V and J ends lost 2 bases and 6 bases, in that order; junction bases with no gene match: 3. The CDR3 bases that were read are TGTGCCAGCAGTATTACTGGGGGGAGTGAACAGTAC. This codes for CASSITGGSEQY. The CDR3, in full, reads CASSITGGSEQYF.

Turning to this clone: Each gene name is a mouse one. The read terminates 1 residue ahead of where the CDR3 ends, so the germline J gene completes it. The rearrangement joins TRBV19 to TRBJ1-2, with 7 bases fitting TRBD1. The trim removed 0 bases at V and 4 bases at J, leaving 6 bases unmatched. The CDR3 loop spans 15 amino acids. Germline V gene data show CDR1 as FNHDT and CDR2 as SITEND (reference sequence). The CDR3 DNA, read in part, is TGTGCCAGCAGTATAGAGGGGGCGCGGGGCTCCGACTACACC. Residues: CASSIEGARGSDYT. The full CDR3 sequence reads CASSIEGARGSDYTF.

As concerns this clone: Mouse gene names and germline throughout. The CDR3 goes on 1 residue after the read ends, and that part is filled in from the germline J gene. The chain joins TRBV13-2 to TRBJ2-4, with 9 bases matching TRBD1. With V trimmed by 2 bases and J by 4 bases, 2 bases remained unmatched. The germline gives CDR1 NNHNN, CDR2 SYGAGS (reference sequence). The CDR3 has 14 amino acids. The CDR3 DNA, read in part, is TGTGCCAGCGGTGAAGGACAGGGGAAAAACACCTTGTAC. Translating gives CASGEGQGKNTLY. The full CDR3 protein reads CASGEGQGKNTLYF.

On this clone: Genes and germline come from the mouse. The CDR3 end falls 1 residue outside the read, so it is completed with the germline J gene. V gene TRBV5 combines with J gene TRBJ2-7; 10 bases are shared with TRBD2. CDR1 is LGHNA and CDR2 is YNLKQL in the germline V gene (reference sequence). The V gene end was trimmed by 4 bases and the J gene end by 3 bases; junction bases not matched to a gene: 3. The CDR3 length is 14 residues. The CDR3 here is CASSPDWGNYEQYF. The CDR3 DNA, read in part, is TGTGCCAGCAGCCCGGACTGGGGGAACTATGAACAGTAC.

With regard to this clone: Mouse germline and gene names are used. The read falls 1 residue short of the CDR3 end, and the missing part is taken from the germline J gene. The chain carries TRBV31 and TRBJ2-1; D gene unclear. CDR3 length: 13 residues. V lost 3 bases and J 0 bases, leaving 6 bases between the germline ends. Germline CDR1 and CDR2: GKSSPN and SITVG. The sequenced CDR3 bases are TGTGCCTGGAGCCCAAATAACTATGCTGAGCAGTTC. Its translation is CAWSPNNYAEQF. The whole CDR3 sequence reads CAWSPNNYAEQFF. Combining the CDR3 with reference TRBV31 and TRBJ2-1 gives the whole variable domain AQTIHQWPVAEIKAVGSPLSLGCTIKGKSSPNLYWYWQATGGTLQQLFYSITVGQVESVVQLNLSASRPKDDQFILSTEKLLLSHSGFYLCAWSPNNYAEQFFGPGTRLTVL.

A note on this clone: Gene labels here are mouse ones. The read terminates 1 residue ahead of where the CDR3 ends, so the germline J gene completes it. The V call is TRBV5, the J call TRBJ1-3; D uncertain. The ends were cut back, 0 bases at V and 0 bases at J, with 6 bases in the middle. Germline V lookup: CDR1 LGHNA, CDR2 YNLKQL (reference sequence). This CDR3 contains 15 residues. The CDR3 here is CASSQEVNSGNTLYF. The CDR3 DNA, read in part, is TGTGCCAGCAGCCAAGAAGTCAATTCTGGAAATACGCTCTAT.

Remarks on this clone: Gene names are mouse gene names. The read finishes 1 residue shy of the CDR3 end, and the germline J gene is used to complete it. V and J are TRBV13-1 and TRBJ1-5; D gene unclear. Germline CDR1 and CDR2: NSHNY and SYGAGN. CDR3 length equals 15 residues. V lost 0 bases and J lost 0, with 7 bases in between. The CDR3 DNA, read in part, is TGTGCCAGCAGTGATGCTCATTATAACAACCAGGCTCCGCTT. It specifies CASSDAHYNNQAPL. The entire CDR3 reads CASSDAHYNNQAPLF.

With respect to this clone: The gene names given are mouse names. The read ends 1 residue shy of where the CDR3 ends; the end is completed using the germline J gene. The rearrangement links TRBV19 to TRBJ2-4; D is possibly TRBD1 or TRBD2 (5 bases each). Germline V CDR1 and CDR2: FNHDT, SITEND (reference sequence). V shed 3 bases and J shed 6 bases, with 11 bases lying between them. This CDR3 has 13 residues. The sequenced part of the CDR3 DNA is TGTGCCAGCAGTACCGGGACGGGGAACACCTTGTAC. Its protein product is CASSTGTGNTLY. The whole CDR3 reads CASSTGTGNTLYF. The full variable domain, in which reference TRBV19 and TRBJ2-4 provide the parts outside the CDR3, is GGIITQTPKFLIGQEGQKLTLKCQQNFNHDTMYWYRQDSGKGLRLIYYSITENDLQKGDLSEGYDASREKKSSFSLTVTSAQKNEMAVFLCASSTGTGNTLYFGAGTRLSVL.